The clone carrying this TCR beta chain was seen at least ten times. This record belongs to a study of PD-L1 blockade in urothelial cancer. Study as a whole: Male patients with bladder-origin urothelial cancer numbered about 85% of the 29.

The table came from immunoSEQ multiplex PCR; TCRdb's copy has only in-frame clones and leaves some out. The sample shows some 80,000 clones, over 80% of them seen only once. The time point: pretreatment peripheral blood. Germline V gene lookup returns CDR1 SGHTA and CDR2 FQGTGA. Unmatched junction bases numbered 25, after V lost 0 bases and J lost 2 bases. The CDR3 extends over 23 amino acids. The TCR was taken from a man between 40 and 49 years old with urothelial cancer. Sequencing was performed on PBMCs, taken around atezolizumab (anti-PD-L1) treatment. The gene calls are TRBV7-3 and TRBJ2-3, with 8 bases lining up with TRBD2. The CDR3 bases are TGTGCCAGCAGCTTAACGTGGGGCCAGAAGCGGGAGTCAAAAGCCCCGATCACAGATACGCAGTATTTT. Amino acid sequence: CASSLTWGQKRESKAPITDTQYF.